These 9 T cell receptor beta chains were all obtained from the same sample, sequenced in a study of cytotoxic CD8 clonotypes in ibrutinib-treated CLL listed by TCRdb under 2021. What this sample's time point label stands for: 12 months on ibrutinib. The method was the immunoSEQ multiplex PCR assay. In its TCRdb copy, this immuneACCESS table keeps in-frame sequences only and misses some clones. Where compared with another copy, unresolved V genes explain less than half of these, and the others have no known cause. This sample has nearly 85,000 clones in its table, and roughly 77% of those were observed once. 4.8% of the sample rests with the top ten. The specimen comprised PBMCs, sampled after 12 months of ibrutinib treatment. The receptors shown here come from a human donor with chronic lymphocytic leukemia.

This clone was detected once. The chain is built from TRBV5-1 and TRBJ1-2; D is perhaps TRBD1 (5 bases). Germline CDR1 is SGHRS and CDR2 is YFSETQ. V was pared by 1 base and J by 4 bases, with 8 bases between. The CDR3 runs 13 residues. The CDR3 DNA is TGCGCCAGCAGCTTGAGGGACCTCTATGGCTACACCTTC. Its translation: CASSLRDLYGYTF.

The chain uses TRBV19 and TRBJ2-5; tentatively, D is TRBD1 (6 bases). The V and J ends lost 3 bases and 9 bases respectively, with 11 bases between them. The germline V gene has CDR1 LNHDA and CDR2 SQIVND (reference sequence). CDR3 length: 12 residues. CDR3 residues: CASSMSQGPQYF. CDR3 DNA sequence: TGTGCCAGTAGTATGAGTCAGGGGCCCCAGTACTTC. Full variable domain (rest looked up from reference TRBV19 and TRBJ2-5): DGGITQSPKYLFRKEGQNVTLSCEQNLNHDAMYWYRQDPGQGLRLIYYSQIVNDFQKGDIAEGYSVSREKKESFPLTVTSAQKNPTAFYLCASSMSQGPQYFGPGTRLLVL.

This chain links TRBV5-4 with TRBJ2-7; tentatively, D is TRBD1 or TRBD2 (7 bases each). V dropped 4 bases and J dropped 5 bases, with 22 bases sitting between them. Germline V gives CDR1 SGHNT, CDR2 YYREEE (reference sequence). The CDR3 covers 16 residues. CDR3 protein: CASSPGGLRQGDEQYF. CDR3 nucleotides: TGTGCCAGCAGCCCCGGGGGGTTGAGACAGGGCGACGAGCAGTACTTC.

The chain combines TRBV5-1 with TRBJ1-4; D ambiguous. V lost 0 bases and J 4 bases, leaving 16 bases between the germline ends. The CDR3 is 17 residues long. CDR1 SGHRS and CDR2 YFSETQ come from the germline V gene. The CDR3: CASSLVAGRQVNEKLFF. The CDR3 DNA reads as TGCGCCAGCAGCTTGGTGGCGGGGAGGCAGGTTAATGAAAAACTGTTTTTT. Full variable domain (rest looked up from reference TRBV5-1 and TRBJ1-4): KAGVTQTPRYLIKTRGQQVTLSCSPISGHRSVSWYQQTPGQGLQFLFEYFSETQRNKGNFPGRFSGRQFSNSRSEMNVSTLELGDSALYLCASSLVAGRQVNEKLFFGSGTQLSVL.

The rearrangement joins TRBV5-1 to TRBJ2-7; 9 positions agree with TRBD1. Germline assignment: CDR1 SGHRS and CDR2 YFSETQ. The CDR3 spans 14 residues. The ends lost 4 bases at V and 3 bases at J; junction bases unmatched: 5. The CDR3 DNA is TGCGCCAGCAGCGTCGCGACAGGGGGCTACGAGCAGTACTTC. This codes for CASSVATGGYEQYF.

The chain uses TRBV10-3 and TRBJ2-1; weak D call: TRBD2 (8 bases). Per germline, CDR1 ENHRY and CDR2 SYGVKD. Trimming left V 7 bases short and J 11 bases short, with 24 bases between. This CDR3 is 15 amino acids long. As DNA, the CDR3 is TGTGCCATCAAGGCCGGAGCGGGAGTAAGGGGGCAGCAGTTCTTC. Protein: CAIKAGAGVRGQQFF.

The CDR3 nucleotides read TGTGCCAGCAGTCAAGGGGACTCCTATAATTCACCCCTCCACTTT. Amino acid sequence: CASSQGDSYNSPLHF. This chain connects TRBV28 to TRBJ1-6, with TRBD1 as a possible D gene (5 bases). The CDR3 loop spans 15 amino acids. V was trimmed by 5 bases and J by 0 bases, leaving 8 bases between them. The germline V gene has CDR1 MDHEN and CDR2 SYDVKM.

The V gene is TRBV28, the J gene TRBJ2-3; weak D call: TRBD2 (5 bases). Germline CDR1 is MDHEN and CDR2 is SYDVKM. The CDR3 is made up of 13 amino acids. V was cut by 6 bases and J by 6 bases, with 13 bases left in between. CDR3 region: CASSWPTGDTQYF. Here the CDR3 DNA reads TGTGCCAGCAGCTGGCCCACGGGGGATACGCAGTATTTT. The full variable domain, in which reference TRBV28 and TRBJ2-3 provide the parts outside the CDR3, is DVKVTQSSRYLVKRTGEKVFLECVQDMDHENMFWYRQDPGLGLRLIYFSYDVKMKEKGDIPEGYSVSREKKERFSLILESASTNQTSMYLCASSWPTGDTQYFGPGTRLTVL.

The chain couples TRBV5-6 to TRBJ2-3; 8 bases fit TRBD2. Trimming took 0 bases from V and 2 from J; bases not matched to a gene: 8. Germline V gene data show CDR1 as SGHDT and CDR2 as YYEEEE. The CDR3 extends over 17 amino acids. As DNA, the CDR3 is TGTGCCAGCAGCTTGGCTTGGCGGGGGGCCTACACAGATACGCAGTATTTT. It is translated as CASSLAWRGAYTDTQYF.